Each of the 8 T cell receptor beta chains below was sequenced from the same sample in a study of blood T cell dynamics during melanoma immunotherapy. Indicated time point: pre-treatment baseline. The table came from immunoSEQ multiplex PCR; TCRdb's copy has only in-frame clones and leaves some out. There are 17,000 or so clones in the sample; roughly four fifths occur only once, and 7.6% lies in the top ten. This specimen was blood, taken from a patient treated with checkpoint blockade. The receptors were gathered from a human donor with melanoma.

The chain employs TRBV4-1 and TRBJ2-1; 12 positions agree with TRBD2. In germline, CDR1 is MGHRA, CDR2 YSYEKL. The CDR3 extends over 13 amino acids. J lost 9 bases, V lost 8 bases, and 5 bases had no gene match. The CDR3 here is CASGLAGGGEQFF. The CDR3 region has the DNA TGCGCCAGCGGGCTAGCGGGAGGGGGTGAGCAGTTCTTC.

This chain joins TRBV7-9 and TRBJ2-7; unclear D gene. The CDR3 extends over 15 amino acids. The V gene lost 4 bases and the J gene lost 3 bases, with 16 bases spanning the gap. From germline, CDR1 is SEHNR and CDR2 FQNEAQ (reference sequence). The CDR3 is CASSSLRTAHYEQYF. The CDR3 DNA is TGTGCCAGCAGCTCTCTCCGGACGGCTCACTACGAGCAGTACTTC.

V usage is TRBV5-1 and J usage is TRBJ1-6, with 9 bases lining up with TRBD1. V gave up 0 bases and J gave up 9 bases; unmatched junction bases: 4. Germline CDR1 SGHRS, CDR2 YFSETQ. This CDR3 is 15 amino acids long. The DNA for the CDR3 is TGCGCCAGCAGCTTGGCCCGACAGGGGGGTTCACCCCTCCACTTT. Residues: CASSLARQGGSPLHF.

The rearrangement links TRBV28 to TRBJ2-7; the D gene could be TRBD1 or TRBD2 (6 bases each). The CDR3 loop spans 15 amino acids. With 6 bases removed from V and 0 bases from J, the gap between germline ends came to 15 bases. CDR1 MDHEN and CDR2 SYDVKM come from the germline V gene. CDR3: CASRGGGFLSYEQYF. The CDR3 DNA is TGTGCCAGCAGGGGGGGCGGCTTCCTCTCCTACGAGCAGTACTTC.

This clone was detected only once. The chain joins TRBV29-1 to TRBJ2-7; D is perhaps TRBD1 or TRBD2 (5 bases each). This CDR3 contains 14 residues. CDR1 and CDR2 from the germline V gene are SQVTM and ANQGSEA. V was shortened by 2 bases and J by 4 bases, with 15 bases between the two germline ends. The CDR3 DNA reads TGCAGCGTTGAATTAGAAGGGGCGGGTTACGAGCAGTACTTC. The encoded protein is CSVELEGAGYEQYF.

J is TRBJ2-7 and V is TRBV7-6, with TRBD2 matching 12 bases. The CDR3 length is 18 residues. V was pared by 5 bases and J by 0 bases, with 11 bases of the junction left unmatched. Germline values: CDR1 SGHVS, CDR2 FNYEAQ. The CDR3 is CASSPPGLAGPSSYEQYF. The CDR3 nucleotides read TGTGCCAGCAGCCCCCCGGGACTAGCGGGCCCCAGCTCCTACGAGCAGTACTTC.

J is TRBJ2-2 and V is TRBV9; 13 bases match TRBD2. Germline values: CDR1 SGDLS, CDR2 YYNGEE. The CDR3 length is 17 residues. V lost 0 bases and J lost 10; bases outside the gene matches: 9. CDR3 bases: TGTGCCAGCAGCGTAGGACTAGCGGGAGGAAGGTTGGCGGAGCTGTTTTTT. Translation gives CASSVGLAGGRLAELFF.

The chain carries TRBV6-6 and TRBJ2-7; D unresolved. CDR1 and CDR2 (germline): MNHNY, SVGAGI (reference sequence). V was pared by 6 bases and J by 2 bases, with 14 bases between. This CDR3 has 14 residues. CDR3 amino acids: CASSPDVWAYEQYF. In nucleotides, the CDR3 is TGTGCCAGCAGCCCAGACGTTTGGGCCTACGAGCAGTACTTC.